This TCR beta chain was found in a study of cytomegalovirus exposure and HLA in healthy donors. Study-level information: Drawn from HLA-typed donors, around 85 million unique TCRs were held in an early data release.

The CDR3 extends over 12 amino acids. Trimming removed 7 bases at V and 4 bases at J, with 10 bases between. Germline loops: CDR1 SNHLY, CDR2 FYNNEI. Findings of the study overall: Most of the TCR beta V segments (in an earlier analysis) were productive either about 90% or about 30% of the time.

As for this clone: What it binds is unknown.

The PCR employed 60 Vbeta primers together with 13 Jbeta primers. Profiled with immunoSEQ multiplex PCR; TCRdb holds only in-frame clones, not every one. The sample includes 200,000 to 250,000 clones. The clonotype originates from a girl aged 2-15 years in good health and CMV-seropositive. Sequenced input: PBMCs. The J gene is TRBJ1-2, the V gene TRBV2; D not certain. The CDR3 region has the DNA TGTGCCAGCAAGGAGGGAAGCTATGGCTACACCTTC. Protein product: CASKEGSYGYTF.